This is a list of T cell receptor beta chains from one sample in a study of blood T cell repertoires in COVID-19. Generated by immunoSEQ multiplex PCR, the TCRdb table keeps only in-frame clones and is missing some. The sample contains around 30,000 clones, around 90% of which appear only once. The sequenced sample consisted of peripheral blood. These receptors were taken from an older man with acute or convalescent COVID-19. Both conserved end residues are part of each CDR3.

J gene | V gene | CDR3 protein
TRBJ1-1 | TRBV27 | CASSPLQAMNTEAFF
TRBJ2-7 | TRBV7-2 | CASSSDRASEQYF
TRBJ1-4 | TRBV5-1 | CASSLKSGTNEKLFF
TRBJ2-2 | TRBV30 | CAWNQGLAGGMNTGELFF
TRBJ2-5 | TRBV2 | CASSGTSGGLLYF
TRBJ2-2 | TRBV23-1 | CASSQSGRGSDTGELFF
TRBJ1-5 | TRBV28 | CASSLGGTHQPQHF
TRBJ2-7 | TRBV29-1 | CSVVAPRSGAYEQYF
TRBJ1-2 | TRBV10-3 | CAISGQGVQRDGYTF
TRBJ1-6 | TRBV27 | CASSLYQGTNSPLHF
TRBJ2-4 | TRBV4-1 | CASSQDLAPSLAKNIQYF
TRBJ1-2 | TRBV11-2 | CASSAGQGGNYGYTF
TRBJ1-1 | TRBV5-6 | CASSLRVSTEAFF
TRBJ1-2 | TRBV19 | CASSRGLSNYGYTF
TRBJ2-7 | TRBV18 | CASSPGQTPNEQYF
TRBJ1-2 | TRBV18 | CASSLDRERGYTF
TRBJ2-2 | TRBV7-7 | CASSHGQGNTGELFF
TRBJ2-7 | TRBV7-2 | CATSRDRSYEQYF
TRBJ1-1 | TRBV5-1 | CASSLGQGSTEAFF
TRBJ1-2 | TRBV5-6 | CASLQGGGYGYTF